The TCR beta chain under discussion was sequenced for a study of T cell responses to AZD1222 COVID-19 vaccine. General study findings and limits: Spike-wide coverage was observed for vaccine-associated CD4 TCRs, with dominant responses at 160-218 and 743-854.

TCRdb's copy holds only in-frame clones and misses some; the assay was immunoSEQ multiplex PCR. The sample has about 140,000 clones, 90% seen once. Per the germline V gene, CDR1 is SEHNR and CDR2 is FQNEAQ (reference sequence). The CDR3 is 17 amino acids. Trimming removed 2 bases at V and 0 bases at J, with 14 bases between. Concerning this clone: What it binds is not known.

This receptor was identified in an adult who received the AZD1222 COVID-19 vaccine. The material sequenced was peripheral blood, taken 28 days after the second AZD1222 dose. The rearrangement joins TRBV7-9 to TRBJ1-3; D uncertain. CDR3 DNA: TGTGCCAGCAGCTTACTCCATTGGGCGAGCTCTGGAAACACCATATATTTT. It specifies CASSLLHWASSGNTIYF.